This TCR beta chain comes out of a study of T cells in Graves' hyperthyroidism and ophthalmopathy. Across the whole study: Peripheral blood was acquired at first diagnosis, ahead of any therapy whatsoever.

V shed 4 bases and J 6 bases; nucleotides not matched to a gene: 2. The CDR3 contains 15 residues. The germline V gene encodes CDR1 SEHNR and CDR2 FQNEAQ (reference sequence). Using RNA transcripts as the source, TCR beta CDR3 regions were amplified. Using the HTBI primer set, a first-round RT-PCR was run on the TCR CDR3. One entry per CDR3 protein, called by TCRdb with MiXCR from the multiplex PCR reads. The top ten clones hold approximately 27% of a sample with 93,000 or so distinct CDR3 sequences, over 45% of them seen once. This clonotype has only one observation. Sequences were obtained from blood. This sequence joins TRBV7-9 and TRBJ2-2; 13 bases match TRBD2. This TCR was sampled from a man between 40 and 49 years old with Graves' hyperthyroidism. In DNA, the CDR3 is TGTGCCAGCAGCTACGGGACTAGCGGGGCCGGGGAGCTGTTTTTT. Encoded protein: CASSYGTSGAGELFF.